This TCR beta chain stems from a study of blood T cells in healthy people across ages. Germline V gives CDR1 DFQATT, CDR2 SNEGSKA (reference sequence). The CDR3 loop spans 15 amino acids. This clonotype was found once. A much larger clone differs by one base, so this may be a read error. Alongside a J-beta primer mix, a sample-barcoded 5' primer served in a second PCR lasting roughly 7 to 11 cycles. TCRdb independently ran MiXCR on the 5' RACE reads; one entry per CDR3 protein. The sample holds fewer than 750,000 distinct CDR3 sequences, around 52% seen once. The source of this sequence is an elderly woman in good health. Sequencing input: blood. J is TRBJ2-1 and V is TRBV20-1; D is unclear. The J call may be mistaken, given a closer DNA end match to TRBJ2-7. CDR3 residues: CSARAASGSYNEQYF. The CDR3 nucleotides read TGCAGTGCTAGAGCCGCGTCTGGCTCCTACAATGAGCAGTACTTC.